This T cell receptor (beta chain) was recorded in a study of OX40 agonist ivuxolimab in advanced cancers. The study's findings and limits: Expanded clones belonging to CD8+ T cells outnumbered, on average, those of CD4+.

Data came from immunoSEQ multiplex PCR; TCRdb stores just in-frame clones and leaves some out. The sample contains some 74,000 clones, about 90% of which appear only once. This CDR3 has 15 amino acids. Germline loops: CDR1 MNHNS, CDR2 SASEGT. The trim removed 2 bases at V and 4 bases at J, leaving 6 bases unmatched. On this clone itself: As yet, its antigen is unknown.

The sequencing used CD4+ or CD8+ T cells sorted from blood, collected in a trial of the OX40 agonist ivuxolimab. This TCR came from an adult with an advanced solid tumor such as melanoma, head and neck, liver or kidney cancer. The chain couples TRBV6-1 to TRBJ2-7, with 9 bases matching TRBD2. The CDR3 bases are TGTGCCAGCAGTGAAATAGCGGGAGTATCTTACGAGCAGTACTTC. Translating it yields CASSEIAGVSYEQYF.